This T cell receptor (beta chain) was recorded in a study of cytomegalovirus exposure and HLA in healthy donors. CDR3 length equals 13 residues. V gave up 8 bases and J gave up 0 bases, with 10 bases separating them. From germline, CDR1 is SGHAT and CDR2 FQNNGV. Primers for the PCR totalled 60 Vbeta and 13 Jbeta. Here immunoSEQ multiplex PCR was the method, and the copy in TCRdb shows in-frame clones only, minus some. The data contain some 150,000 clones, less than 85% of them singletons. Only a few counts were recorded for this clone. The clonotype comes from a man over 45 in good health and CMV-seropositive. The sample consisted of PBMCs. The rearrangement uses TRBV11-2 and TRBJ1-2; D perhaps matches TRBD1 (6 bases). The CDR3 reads CASLRQANYGYTF. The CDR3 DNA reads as TGTGCCAGCCTTAGACAGGCTAACTATGGCTACACCTTC.